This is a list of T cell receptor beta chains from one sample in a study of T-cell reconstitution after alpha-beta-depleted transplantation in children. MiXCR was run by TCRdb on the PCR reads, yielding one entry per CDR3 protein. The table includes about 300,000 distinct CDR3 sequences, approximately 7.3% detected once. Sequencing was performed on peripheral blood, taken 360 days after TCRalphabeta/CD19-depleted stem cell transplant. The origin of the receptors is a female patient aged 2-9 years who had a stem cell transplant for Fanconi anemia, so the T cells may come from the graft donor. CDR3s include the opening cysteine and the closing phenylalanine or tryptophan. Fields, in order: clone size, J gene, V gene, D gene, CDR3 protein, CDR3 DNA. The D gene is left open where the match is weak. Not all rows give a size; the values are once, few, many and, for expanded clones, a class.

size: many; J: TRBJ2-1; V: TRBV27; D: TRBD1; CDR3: CASSLLDRGYYNEQFF; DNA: TGTGCCAGCAGTCTACTAGACAGGGGTTACTACAATGAGCAGTTCTTC
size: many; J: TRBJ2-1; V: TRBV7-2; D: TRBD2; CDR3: CASSHLAGGPYNEQFF; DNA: TGTGCCAGCAGCCACTTAGCGGGAGGGCCTTACAATGAGCAGTTCTTC
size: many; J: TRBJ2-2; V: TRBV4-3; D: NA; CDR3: CASTGGTLNTGELFF; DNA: TGCGCCAGCACAGGCGGGACACTGAACACCGGGGAGCTGTTTTTT
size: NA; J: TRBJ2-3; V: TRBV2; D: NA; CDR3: CASSVHRDRGIKIASGSLADTQYF; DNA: TGTGCCAGCAGTGTTCACCGGGACAGGGGAATAAAGATAGCTAGCGGGAGTCTAGCAGATACGCAGTATTTT
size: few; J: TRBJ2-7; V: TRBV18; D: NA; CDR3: CASSPRDGYEQYF; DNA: TGTGCCAGCTCACCCCGGGACGGGTACGAGCAGTACTTC
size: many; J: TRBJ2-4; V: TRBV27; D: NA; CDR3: CARSHWGAAAKNIQYF; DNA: TGTGCCAGGAGCCATTGGGGGGCTGCAGCCAAAAACATTCAGTACTTC
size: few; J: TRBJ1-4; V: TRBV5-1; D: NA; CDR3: CASSLSGVYNEKLFF; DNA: TGCGCCAGCAGCTTGTCCGGGGTTTATAATGAAAAACTGTTTTTT
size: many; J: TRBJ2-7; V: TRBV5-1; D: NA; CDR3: CASSFVVDYEQYF; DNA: TGCGCCAGCAGCTTTGTCGTGGATTACGAGCAGTACTTC
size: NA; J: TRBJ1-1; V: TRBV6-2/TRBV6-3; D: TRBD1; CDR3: CASSYSGGLNTEAFF; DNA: TGTGCCAGCAGTTACTCAGGGGGCCTCAACACTGAAGCTTTCTTT
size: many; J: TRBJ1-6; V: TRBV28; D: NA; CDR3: CASSFMGGISNSPLHF; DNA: TGTGCCAGCAGTTTTATGGGGGGCATCAGTAATTCACCCCTCCACTTT
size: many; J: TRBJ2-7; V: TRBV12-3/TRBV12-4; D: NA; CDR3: CASSFRVKQYF; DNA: TGTGCCAGCAGTTTCAGGGTTAAGCAGTACTTC
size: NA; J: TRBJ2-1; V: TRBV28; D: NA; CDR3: CASSFRRWNEQFF; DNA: TGTGCCAGCAGTTTCCGTCGATGGAATGAGCAGTTCTTC
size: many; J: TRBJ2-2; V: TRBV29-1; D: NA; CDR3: CSVVTGKAGELFF; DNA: TGCAGCGTTGTGACAGGAAAGGCCGGGGAGCTGTTTTTT
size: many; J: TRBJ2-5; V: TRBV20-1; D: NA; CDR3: CSAKDWRETQYF; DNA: TGCAGTGCCAAAGACTGGCGAGAGACCCAGTACTTC
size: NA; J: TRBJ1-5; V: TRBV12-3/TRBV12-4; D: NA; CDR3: CASSLEALPQHF; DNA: TGTGCCAGCAGTTTAGAAGCTTTGCCCCAGCATTTT
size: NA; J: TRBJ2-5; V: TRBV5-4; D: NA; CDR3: CASRKAGGAQETQYF; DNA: TGTGCCAGCAGGAAGGCCGGCGGGGCCCAAGAGACCCAGTACTTC
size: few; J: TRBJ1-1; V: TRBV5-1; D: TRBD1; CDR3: CASSWGQETETFF; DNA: TGCGCCAGCAGCTGGGGACAGGAAACGGAAACTTTCTTT
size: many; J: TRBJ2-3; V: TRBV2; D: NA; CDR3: CASRQDHQDTDTQYF; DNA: TGTGCCAGCAGACAGGACCACCAGGACACAGATACGCAGTATTTT
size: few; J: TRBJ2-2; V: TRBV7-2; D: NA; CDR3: CASSFFGSQISSGELFF; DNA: TGTGCCAGCAGCTTTTTCGGGAGTCAAATCTCGAGCGGGGAGCTGTTTTTT
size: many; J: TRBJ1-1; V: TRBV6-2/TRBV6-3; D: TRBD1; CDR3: CASSYSTGEAFF; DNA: TGTGCCAGCAGTTACTCGACAGGGGAAGCTTTCTTT
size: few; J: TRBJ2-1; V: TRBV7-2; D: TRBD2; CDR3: CASSSSGGPLNEQFF; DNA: TGTGCCAGCAGCTCAAGCGGGGGGCCCCTTAATGAGCAGTTCTTC
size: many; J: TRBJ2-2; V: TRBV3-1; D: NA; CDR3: CASSPHPWSEGTGELFF; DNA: TGTGCCAGCAGCCCCCACCCATGGAGCGAGGGCACCGGGGAGCTGTTTTTT
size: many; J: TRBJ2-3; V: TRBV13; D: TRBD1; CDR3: CASSLGQGAGTDTQYF; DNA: TGTGCCAGCAGCTTGGGACAGGGGGCAGGAACAGATACGCAGTATTTT
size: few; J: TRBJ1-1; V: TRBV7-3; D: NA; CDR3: CASSLSGVNTEAFF; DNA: TGTGCCAGCAGCTTGAGTGGCGTGAACACTGAAGCTTTCTTT
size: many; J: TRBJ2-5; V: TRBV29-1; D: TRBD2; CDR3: CSVVSGGETQYF; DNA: TGCAGCGTTGTTTCGGGGGGAGAGACCCAGTACTTC
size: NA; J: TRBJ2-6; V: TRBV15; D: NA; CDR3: CATTQGYWANVLTF; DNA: TGTGCCACCACCCAGGGGTACTGGGCCAACGTCCTGACTTTC
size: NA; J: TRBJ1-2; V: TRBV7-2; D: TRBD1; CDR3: CASSAAGTGRRGYTF; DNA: TGTGCCAGCAGCGCAGCCGGGACAGGGCGTCGTGGCTACACCTTC
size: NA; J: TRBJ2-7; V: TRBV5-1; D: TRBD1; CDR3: CASSFSDRGVYEQYF; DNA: TGCGCCAGCAGCTTTTCGGACAGGGGGGTCTACGAGCAGTACTTC
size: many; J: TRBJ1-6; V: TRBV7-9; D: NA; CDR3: CASSARQENSPLHF; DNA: TGTGCCAGCAGCGCCCGACAGGAAAATTCACCCCTCCACTTT
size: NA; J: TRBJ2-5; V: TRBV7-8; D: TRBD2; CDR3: CASSLVPSSGVQETQYF; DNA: TGTGCCAGCAGCTTAGTGCCGAGTAGCGGGGTACAAGAGACCCAGTACTTC
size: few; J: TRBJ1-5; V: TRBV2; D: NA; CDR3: CASSDPRDTFIGGGQPQHF; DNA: TGTGCCAGCAGTGACCCCCGGGACACTTTCATTGGAGGTGGTCAGCCCCAGCATTTT
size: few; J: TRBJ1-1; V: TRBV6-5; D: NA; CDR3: CASNRGHTEAFF; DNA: TGTGCCAGCAATCGGGGTCACACTGAAGCTTTCTTT
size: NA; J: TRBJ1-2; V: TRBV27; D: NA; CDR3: CASSSHRQVLNYGYTF; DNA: TGTGCCAGCAGTTCGCATCGACAGGTCCTTAACTATGGCTACACCTTC
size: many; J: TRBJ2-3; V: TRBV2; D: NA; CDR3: CASSEGPGSTDTQYF; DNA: TGTGCCAGCAGTGAAGGGCCGGGGAGCACAGATACGCAGTATTTT
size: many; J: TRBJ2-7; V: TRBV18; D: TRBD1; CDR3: CASSATGGYEQYF; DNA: TGTGCCAGCTCAGCGACAGGGGGCTACGAGCAGTACTTC
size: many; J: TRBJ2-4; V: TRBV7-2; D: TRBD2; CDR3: CASSPGLAGERKNIQYF; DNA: TGTGCCAGCAGCCCTGGACTAGCGGGGGAACGAAAAAACATTCAGTACTTC
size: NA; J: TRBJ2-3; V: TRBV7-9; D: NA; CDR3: CASSIAPAGTIIDTQYF; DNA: TGTGCCAGCAGTATCGCCCCCGCCGGAACGATCATCGATACGCAGTATTTT
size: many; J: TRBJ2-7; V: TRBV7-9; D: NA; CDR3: CASSLVGGTAYEQYF; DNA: TGTGCCAGCAGCTTAGTTGGGGGGACAGCCTACGAGCAGTACTTC
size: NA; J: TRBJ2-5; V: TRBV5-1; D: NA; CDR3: CASSFHRESETQYF; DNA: TGCGCCAGCAGCTTCCACAGGGAATCCGAGACCCAGTACTTC
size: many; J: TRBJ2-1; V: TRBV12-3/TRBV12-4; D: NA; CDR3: CASSSATGIYNEQFF; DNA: TGTGCCAGCAGTTCGGCCACAGGGATCTACAATGAGCAGTTCTTC
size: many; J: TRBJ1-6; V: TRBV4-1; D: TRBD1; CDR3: CASSQVPTGWDNSPLHF; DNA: TGCGCCAGCAGCCAAGTGCCGACAGGGTGGGATAATTCACCCCTCCACTTT
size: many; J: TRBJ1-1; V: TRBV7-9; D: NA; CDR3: CASSFSKGLNSEAFF; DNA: TGTGCCAGCAGCTTTAGTAAGGGCCTGAACAGTGAAGCTTTCTTT
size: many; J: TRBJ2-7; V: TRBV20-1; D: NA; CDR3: CSARYRVASEQYF; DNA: TGCAGTGCTAGATACAGGGTGGCCTCCGAGCAGTACTTC
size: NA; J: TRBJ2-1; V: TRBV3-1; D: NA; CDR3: CASSQDTGPTNEQFF; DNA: TGTGCCAGCAGCCAAGATACGGGTCCGACCAATGAGCAGTTCTTC
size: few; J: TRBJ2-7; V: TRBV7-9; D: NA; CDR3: CASGGWSDEQYF; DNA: TGTGCCAGCGGGGGCTGGTCGGACGAGCAGTACTTC
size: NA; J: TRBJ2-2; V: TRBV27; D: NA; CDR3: CASSLSLGLGGELFF; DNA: TGTGCCAGCAGTTTATCGCTGGGACTCGGCGGGGAGCTGTTTTTT
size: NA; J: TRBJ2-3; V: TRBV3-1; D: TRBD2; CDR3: CASSQDWASGGVTQYF; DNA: TGTGCCAGCAGCCAAGATTGGGCTAGCGGAGGGGTGACGCAGTATTTT
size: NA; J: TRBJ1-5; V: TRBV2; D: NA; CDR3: CASNEGYQPQHF; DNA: TGTGCCAGCAACGAGGGCTATCAGCCCCAGCATTTT
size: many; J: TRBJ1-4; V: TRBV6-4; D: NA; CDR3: CASSDSRVPNEKLFF; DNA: TGTGCCAGCAGTGACTCTAGGGTACCGAATGAAAAACTGTTTTTT
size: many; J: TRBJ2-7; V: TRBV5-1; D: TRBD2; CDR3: CASSLRAGPSGEQYF; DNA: TGCGCCAGCAGCTTGAGAGCGGGACCGTCAGGCGAGCAGTACTTC
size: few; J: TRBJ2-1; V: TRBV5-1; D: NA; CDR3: CASSLDRSSYNEQFF; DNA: TGCGCCAGCAGCTTGGACCGGAGCTCCTACAATGAGCAGTTCTTC
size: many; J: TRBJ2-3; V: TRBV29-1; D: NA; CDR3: CSVDKNQFTSSTDTQYF; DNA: TGCAGCGTTGATAAGAATCAGTTTACTTCTAGCACAGATACGCAGTATTTT
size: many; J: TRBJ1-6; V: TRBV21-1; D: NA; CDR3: CASSDLDRVDNSPLHF; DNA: TGTGCCAGCAGCGACCTAGACAGGGTCGATAATTCACCCCTCCACTTT
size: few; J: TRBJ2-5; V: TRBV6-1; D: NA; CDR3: CASRASLSGETQYF; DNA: TGTGCCAGCAGGGCTAGCCTTAGTGGAGAGACCCAGTACTTC
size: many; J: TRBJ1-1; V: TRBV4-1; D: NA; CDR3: CASSQFTGLMNTEAFF; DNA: TGCGCCAGCAGCCAATTTACAGGGCTAATGAACACTGAAGCTTTCTTT
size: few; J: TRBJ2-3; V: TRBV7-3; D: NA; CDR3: CASSFGGLTDTQYF; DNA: TGTGCCAGCAGCTTCGGGGGGCTGACAGATACGCAGTATTTT
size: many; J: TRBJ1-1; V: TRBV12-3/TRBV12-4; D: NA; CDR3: CASSLEGANTEAFF; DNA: TGTGCCAGCAGTCTGGAGGGAGCGAACACTGAAGCTTTCTTT
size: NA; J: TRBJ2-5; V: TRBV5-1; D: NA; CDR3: CASSLSSRETQYF; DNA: TGCGCCAGCAGCTTGTCTAGCAGAGAGACCCAGTACTTC
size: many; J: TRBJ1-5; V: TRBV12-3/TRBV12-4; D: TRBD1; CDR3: CASSFVGQGNQPQHF; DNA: TGTGCCAGCAGTTTTGTAGGACAGGGAAATCAGCCCCAGCATTTT